This TCR beta chain was sequenced during a study of blood T cell repertoires in COVID-19. Overall study: Sites across the United States, Italy and Spain contributed samples from acute and convalescent COVID-19.

Trimming shortened V by 0 bases and J by 5 bases, and 17 bases separated the two germline ends. Germline V gene sequence: CDR1 MNHEY, CDR2 SVGEGT. The length of the CDR3 is 16 residues. The study drew participants aged 18 to 89 years from fewer than 30 US areas. Which cohort a participant joined came from the clinical history participants gave. Clones were read by immunoSEQ multiplex PCR, and TCRdb kept only the in-frame ones, dropping some. The sample includes under 250,000 clones, nearly 90% seen only once; the top ten take about 4%. Sequencing was done on a sample of PBMCs or T cells enriched from blood (not recorded which). The TCR sequence derives from a woman aged 25 to 39 with acute COVID-19. The V call is TRBV6-2 or TRBV6-3, the J call TRBJ2-7; D call uncertain. This CDR3 reads CASSYSKFRLPDEQYF. CDR3 sequence (DNA): TGTGCCAGCAGTTACTCGAAATTCCGGTTGCCGGACGAGCAGTACTTC.